This T cell receptor (beta chain) comes out of a study of CD8 T cells in Susac syndrome. With random hexamers, roughly 0.45 to 1 ug RNA was reverse transcribed. Amplification of TCR beta CDR3 was carried out by immunoSEQ multiplex PCR, which covered 54 Vbeta and 13 Jbeta segments. MiXCR was run by TCRdb on the immunoSEQ multiplex PCR reads, yielding one entry per CDR3 protein. The sample has 100,000 to 150,000 distinct CDR3 sequences, more than 85% seen once. The T cells that were sequenced for TCR beta were CD8+ and CD4+ cells from blood. The multiple sclerosis controls comprised treatment-naive patients whose relapsing-remitting disease was stable or active. TEMRA cells were enriched by FACS, while CD8+ and CD4+ T cells were obtained through a negative isolation that was performed magnetically. The clonotype was recovered from a human donor with multiple sclerosis. Source material: CD8+ T cells from PBMCs.

The CDR3 DNA is TGTGCCAGCAGCTTTGGTGGGTTAGCCGGGGAGCTGTTTTTT. Translated, it gives CASSFGGLAGELFF. V and J are TRBV5-6 and TRBJ2-2; D gene uncertain. Germline CDR1 reads SGHDT; CDR2 reads YYEEEE. This CDR3 contains 14 residues. V shed 2 bases and J shed 6 bases, with 11 bases lying between them.